Below are 9 T cell receptor beta chains sequenced from a single sample in a study of beta chain features in type 1 diabetes. Study observations and caveats: Type 1 diabetes patients had TCRB CDR3s that were shorter (moderately but significantly so) in all four CD4+ subsets.

Which antigens these TCRs recognize remains unknown. Every bit of the isolated RNA underwent reverse transcription, so sequencing read expressed TCRB transcripts. Method: immunoSEQ multiplex PCR; TCRdb's copy keeps in-frame clones and lacks some. The profile shows about 160,000 clones, 7.5% to 9.5% of them singletons. The sequenced sample consisted of central memory CD4+ T cells from blood. These receptors were collected from a woman younger than 30 with type 1 diabetes.

This clone has just a few counts. V is TRBV28 and J is TRBJ2-5, with a weak D call TRBD2 (5 bases). V lost 3 bases and J lost 5, with 22 bases in between. The germline V gene encodes CDR1 MDHEN and CDR2 SYDVKM. The CDR3 contains 17 residues. The chain's CDR3 is CASSFQPFRIEGETQYF. The CDR3 bases are TGTGCCAGCAGTTTTCAGCCATTCCGTATCGAGGGTGAGACCCAGTACTTC. The entire variable domain, with the rest obtained from reference TRBV28 and TRBJ2-5, is as follows: DVKVTQSSRYLVKRTGEKVFLECVQDMDHENMFWYRQDPGLGLRLIYFSYDVKMKEKGDIPEGYSVSREKKERFSLILESASTNQTSMYLCASSFQPFRIEGETQYFGPGTRLLVL.

This clone was counted a few times. V and J are TRBV6-5 and TRBJ1-1; D is unresolved. The germline CDR1 and CDR2 sequences are MNHEY and SVGAGI. The CDR3 sequence is 13 residues long. The V and J ends lost 10 bases and 1 base respectively, with 13 bases between them. The CDR3 loop reads CATHAGRNTEAFF. CDR3 coding DNA: TGTGCCACTCATGCCGGGAGGAACACTGAAGCTTTCTTT.

V and J are TRBV15 and TRBJ2-1, with D tentatively TRBD2 (8 bases). Germline CDR1 and CDR2: LNHNV and YYDKDF (reference sequence). Trimming took off 5 bases at V and 6 bases at J, with 14 bases between the two ends. This CDR3 is built from 14 residues. CDR3 sequence (DNA): TGTGCCACCAGCTATAGCGGGACAGTCAATGAGCAGTTCTTC. Its translation is CATSYSGTVNEQFF.

V is TRBV19 and J is TRBJ1-2, with 11 bases matching TRBD1. Trimming at V came to 7 bases and at J to 4 bases, leaving 2 bases not matched to a gene. This CDR3 has 13 amino acids. From germline, CDR1 is LNHDA and CDR2 SQIVND (reference sequence). The CDR3 coding sequence is TGTGCCAGTATTGGGACAGGGGGCTATGGCTACACCTTC. As protein: CASIGTGGYGYTF.

This rearrangement joins TRBV5-4 to TRBJ2-1; TRBD2 aligns across 7 bases. This CDR3 spans 15 amino acids. Germline V gene data show CDR1 as SGHNT and CDR2 as YYREEE (reference sequence). J was trimmed by 4 bases and V by 2 bases; bases with no gene match: 6. CDR3 DNA sequence: TGTGCCAGCAGCTTTCAAAGCGGGGAGTACAATGAGCAGTTCTTC. This codes for CASSFQSGEYNEQFF.

This clone was picked up a small number of times. The J gene is TRBJ1-2, the V gene TRBV4-3; D not resolved. The length of the CDR3 is 14 residues. The germline CDR1 and CDR2 sequences are LGHNA and YSLEER. Trimming removed 3 bases at V and 7 bases at J, with 15 bases between. The CDR3 DNA reads TGCGCCAGCAGCCAGGTTTCTCACCCCGGTGGCTACACCTTC. This sequence encodes CASSQVSHPGGYTF.

The chain combines TRBV14 with TRBJ2-5; 7 nucleotides agree with TRBD2. CDR3 length equals 14 residues. CDR1 SGHDN and CDR2 FVKESK come from the germline V gene. V shed 4 bases, J shed 5 bases, and the junction held 7 bases outside the gene matches. CDR3 residues: CASSRQWGGETQYF. The CDR3 DNA sequence: TGTGCCAGCAGCCGACAGTGGGGAGGGGAGACCCAGTACTTC.

This clone came up a few times. This chain uses TRBV11-2 with TRBJ2-7; 12 bases align to TRBD2. The V segment lost 6 bases and the J segment 7 bases; nucleotides outside the gene matches: 7. Germline V lookup: CDR1 SGHAT, CDR2 FQNNGV. CDR3 length equals 14 residues. The CDR3 region has the DNA TGTGCCAGCAGGATGACTAGCGGGAGTTGGGAGCAGTACTTC. This codes for CASRMTSGSWEQYF.

This rearrangement joins TRBV5-1 to TRBJ2-7; D is perhaps TRBD2 (6 bases). V lost 0 bases and J 6 bases, leaving 10 bases between the germline ends. CDR1 SGHRS and CDR2 YFSETQ come from the germline V gene. The CDR3 loop spans 13 amino acids. CDR3 amino acids: CASSLEGTAEQYF. The CDR3 DNA reads TGCGCCAGCAGCTTGGAGGGGACTGCCGAGCAGTACTTC. The entire variable domain, with the rest obtained from reference TRBV5-1 and TRBJ2-7, is as follows: KAGVTQTPRYLIKTRGQQVTLSCSPISGHRSVSWYQQTPGQGLQFLFEYFSETQRNKGNFPGRFSGRQFSNSRSEMNVSTLELGDSALYLCASSLEGTAEQYFGPGTRLTVT.